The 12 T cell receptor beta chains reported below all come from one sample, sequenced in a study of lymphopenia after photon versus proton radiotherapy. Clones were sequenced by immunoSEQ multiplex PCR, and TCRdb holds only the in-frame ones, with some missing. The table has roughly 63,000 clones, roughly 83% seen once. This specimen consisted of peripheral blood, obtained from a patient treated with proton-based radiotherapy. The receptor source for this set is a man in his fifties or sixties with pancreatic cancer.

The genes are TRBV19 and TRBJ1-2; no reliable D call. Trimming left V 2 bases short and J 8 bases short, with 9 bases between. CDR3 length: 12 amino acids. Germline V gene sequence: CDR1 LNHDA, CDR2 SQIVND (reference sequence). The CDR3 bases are TGTGCCAGTAGTATAACCCCGGCCGGCTACACCTTC. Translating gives CASSITPAGYTF.

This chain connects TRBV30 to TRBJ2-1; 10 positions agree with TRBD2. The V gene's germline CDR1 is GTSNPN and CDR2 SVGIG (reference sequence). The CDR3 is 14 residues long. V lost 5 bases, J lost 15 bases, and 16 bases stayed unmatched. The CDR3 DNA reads TGTGCCTGGCAGATGGGACTAGCGCATCCCAGCAGGTTCTTC. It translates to CAWQMGLAHPSRFF.

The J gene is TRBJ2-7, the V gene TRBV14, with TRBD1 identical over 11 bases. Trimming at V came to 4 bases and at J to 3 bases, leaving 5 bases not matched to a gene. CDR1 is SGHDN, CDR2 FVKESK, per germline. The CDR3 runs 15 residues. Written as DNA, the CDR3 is TGTGCCAGCAGCCCTGGACAGGGGGCTTTCTACGAGCAGTACTTC. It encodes CASSPGQGAFYEQYF.

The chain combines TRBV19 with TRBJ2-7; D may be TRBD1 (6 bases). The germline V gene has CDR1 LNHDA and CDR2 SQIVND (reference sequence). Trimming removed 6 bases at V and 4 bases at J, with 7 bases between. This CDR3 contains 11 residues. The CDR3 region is CASSTGYEQYF. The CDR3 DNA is TGTGCCAGTAGCACAGGGTACGAGCAGTACTTC.

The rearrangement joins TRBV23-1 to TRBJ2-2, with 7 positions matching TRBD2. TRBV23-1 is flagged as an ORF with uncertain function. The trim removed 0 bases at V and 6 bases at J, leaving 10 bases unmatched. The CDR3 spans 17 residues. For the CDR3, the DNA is TGCGCCAGCAGTCAATCGGAGTCGGGGGGTACGGCCGGGGAGCTGTTTTTT. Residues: CASSQSESGGTAGELFF.

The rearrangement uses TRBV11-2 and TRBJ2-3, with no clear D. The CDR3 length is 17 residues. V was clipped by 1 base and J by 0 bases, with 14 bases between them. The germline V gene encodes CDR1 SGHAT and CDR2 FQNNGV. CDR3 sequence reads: CASSLGPSTSSTDTQYF. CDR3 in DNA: TGTGCCAGCAGCTTAGGTCCCTCAACTTCTAGCACAGATACGCAGTATTTT. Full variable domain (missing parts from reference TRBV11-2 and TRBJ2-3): EAGVAQSPRYKIIEKRQSVAFWCNPISGHATLYWYQQILGQGPKLLIQFQNNGVVDDSQLPKDRFSAERLKGVDSTLKIQPAKLEDSAVYLCASSLGPSTSSTDTQYFGPGTRLTVL.

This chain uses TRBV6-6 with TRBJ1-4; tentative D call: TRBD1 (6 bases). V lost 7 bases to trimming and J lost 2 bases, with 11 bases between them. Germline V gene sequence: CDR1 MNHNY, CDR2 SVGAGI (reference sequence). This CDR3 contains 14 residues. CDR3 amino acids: CASNTGITNEKLFF. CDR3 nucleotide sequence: TGTGCCAGCAACACAGGGATCACTAATGAAAAACTGTTTTTT.

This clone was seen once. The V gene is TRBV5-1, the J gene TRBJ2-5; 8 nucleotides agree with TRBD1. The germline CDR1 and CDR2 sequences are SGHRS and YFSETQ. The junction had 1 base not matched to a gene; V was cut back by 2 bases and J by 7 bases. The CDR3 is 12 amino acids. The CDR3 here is CASSLGTGTQYF. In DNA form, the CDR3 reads TGCGCCAGCAGCTTAGGGACAGGGACCCAGTACTTC.

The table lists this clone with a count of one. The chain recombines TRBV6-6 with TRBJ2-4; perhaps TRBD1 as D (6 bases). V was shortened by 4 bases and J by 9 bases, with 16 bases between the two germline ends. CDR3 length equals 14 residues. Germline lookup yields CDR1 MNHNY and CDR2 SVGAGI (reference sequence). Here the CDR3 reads CASSSTGSFSIQYF. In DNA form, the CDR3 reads TGTGCCAGCAGTTCGACAGGAAGTTTCAGCATTCAGTACTTC.

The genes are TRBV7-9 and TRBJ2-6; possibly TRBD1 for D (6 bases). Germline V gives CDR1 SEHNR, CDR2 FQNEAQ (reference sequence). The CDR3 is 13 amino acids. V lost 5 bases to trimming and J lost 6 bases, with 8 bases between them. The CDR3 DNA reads TGTGCCAGCAGCCACAGGGCGGCCAACGTCCTGACTTTC. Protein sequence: CASSHRAANVLTF.

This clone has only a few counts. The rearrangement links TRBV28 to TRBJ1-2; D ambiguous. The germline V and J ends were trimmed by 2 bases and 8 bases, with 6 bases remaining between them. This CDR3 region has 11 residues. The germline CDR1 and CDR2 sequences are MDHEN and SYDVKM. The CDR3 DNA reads TGTGCCAGCAGTTTAAGAAACGGCTACACCTTC. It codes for CASSLRNGYTF.

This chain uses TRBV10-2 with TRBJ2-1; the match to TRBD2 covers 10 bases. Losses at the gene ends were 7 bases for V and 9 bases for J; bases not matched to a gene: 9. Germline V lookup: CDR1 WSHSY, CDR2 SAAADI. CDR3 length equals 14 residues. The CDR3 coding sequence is TGCGCCAGCACCTCTAGCGGGAGACGGGGTGAGCAGTTCTTC. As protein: CASTSSGRRGEQFF.